This entry lists 10 T cell receptor beta chains sequenced from one sample in a study of T cells in Graves' hyperthyroidism and ophthalmopathy. Amplification of TCR beta CDR3 regions used RNA as the template. TCR CDR3 regions were first amplified by RT-PCR with HTBI primers. MiXCR, run by TCRdb on the multiplex PCR reads, gives a single entry per CDR3 protein. The sample contains around 350,000 distinct CDR3 sequences, around 16% of which appear only once. The material sequenced was blood. The source is a woman under 30 with Graves' hyperthyroidism that later progressed to Graves' ophthalmopathy.

This clonotype was detected many times. V usage is TRBV3-1 and J usage is TRBJ2-6; D gene ambiguous. Trimming removed 5 bases from V and 1 base from J, with 6 bases in between. CDR3 length equals 14 residues. CDR1 and CDR2 from the germline V gene are LGHDT and YNNKEL (reference sequence). CDR3 in DNA: TGTGCCAGCAGCGTCGTGTCTGGGGCCAACGTCCTGACTTTC. This translates into CASSVVSGANVLTF.

The table lists this clonotype with many counts. The chain employs TRBV7-8 and TRBJ2-3; the D is unclear. CDR1 is SGHVS and CDR2 is FQNEAQ in the germline V gene. With 1 base removed from V and 0 bases from J, the gap between germline ends came to 5 bases. This CDR3 has 14 residues. The CDR3 is CASSLVQSTDTQYF. In DNA form, the CDR3 reads TGTGCCAGCAGCTTAGTACAGAGCACAGATACGCAGTATTTT.

About this clonotype itself: This may be a read error, as it is one base from a much larger clone. This chain uses TRBV6-5 with TRBJ2-1, with 9 bases fitting TRBD2. The CDR3 contains 14 residues. Germline CDR1 and CDR2: MNHEY and SVGAGI. CDR3 bases: TGTGTCAGCAGTTATGAGACTAGCGGCAATGAGCAGTTCTTC. It encodes CVSSYETSGNEQFF.

This clonotype has at least ten counts. This chain uses TRBV20-1 with TRBJ2-7; 10 positions match TRBD2. V gave up 5 bases and J gave up 0 bases; unmatched junction bases: 4. Germline CDR1 is DFQATT and CDR2 is SNEGSKA (reference sequence). The CDR3 loop spans 14 amino acids. The CDR3, as DNA: TGCAGTGCTGAAGGACTAGCGGACTCCTACGAGCAGTACTTC. The encoded protein is CSAEGLADSYEQYF.

This clonotype occurred many times. This chain links TRBV18 with TRBJ1-5; D is perhaps TRBD1 (5 bases). The CDR3 length is 13 residues. Germline values: CDR1 KGHSH, CDR2 LQKENI. V was shortened by 3 bases and J by 8 bases, with 11 bases between the two germline ends. CDR3 DNA: TGTGCCAGCTCACCGCTACTGGGGGAGCCCCAGCATTTT. It codes for CASSPLLGEPQHF.

This rearrangement joins TRBV20-1 to TRBJ1-5; D perhaps matches TRBD1 (6 bases). The germline V gene encodes CDR1 DFQATT and CDR2 SNEGSKA (reference sequence). V gave up 6 bases and J gave up 3 bases, with 24 bases separating them. The CDR3 is 17 amino acids. The CDR3 DNA reads as TGCAGTGCCCCCGGTGGCAGGGGAGGACTCAACAATCAGCCCCAGCATTTT. This translates into CSAPGGRGGLNNQPQHF.

This clonotype was recorded many times. The chain recombines TRBV28 with TRBJ2-7, with 7 bases that match TRBD1. CDR3 length: 14 amino acids. J was trimmed by 4 bases and V by 7 bases; bases with no gene match: 10. Germline V gene sequence: CDR1 MDHEN, CDR2 SYDVKM. CDR3 region: CASTRTGAMYEQYF. The CDR3 region has the DNA TGTGCCAGCACCCGTACAGGGGCAATGTACGAGCAGTACTTC.

This clonotype was observed many times. The chain has TRBV28 and TRBJ2-7; possible D gene TRBD2, 5 bases. V lost 3 bases to trimming and J lost 4 bases, with 16 bases between them. Looked up from germline, CDR1 is MDHEN and CDR2 is SYDVKM. The length of the CDR3 is 15 residues. The CDR3 loop is CASSLDFRRSYEQYF. The CDR3 DNA is TGTGCCAGCAGTTTGGACTTCCGAAGATCTTACGAGCAGTACTTC.

This clonotype has only a few counts. This rearrangement joins TRBV20-1 to TRBJ2-3; D is undetermined. Germline CDR1 reads DFQATT; CDR2 reads SNEGSKA (reference sequence). Trimming pared 6 bases from V and 5 bases from J, leaving 3 bases between. The CDR3 spans 9 residues. For the CDR3, the DNA is TGCAGTGCGCAAGATACGCAGTATTTT. Protein product: CSAQDTQYF.

This clonotype was observed many times. J is TRBJ2-7 and V is TRBV2; 7 bases are shared with TRBD1. Germline V gives CDR1 SNHLY, CDR2 FYNNEI. The CDR3 contains 16 residues. J lost 2 bases, V lost 1 base, and 8 bases had no gene match. CDR3 loop: CASSEGAGTAPYEQYF. Here the CDR3 DNA reads TGTGCCAGCAGTGAAGGGGCTGGGACAGCTCCCTACGAGCAGTACTTC.